This is a list of T cell receptor beta chains from one sample in a study of cytomegalovirus exposure and HLA in healthy donors. Sequenced by immunoSEQ multiplex PCR; TCRdb stores in-frame clones only, minus some. The table has roughly 100,000 clones, 70% to 85% seen once; the top ten hold about 5%. Sample: PBMCs. These receptors originate from a woman aged 18-29 years in good health and CMV-seropositive. CDR3s include the opening cysteine and the closing phenylalanine or tryptophan. D genes are given only for firm matches. Size values are once, few and many counts, or a class for expanded clones, and some rows have none.

j_call cdr3_length d_call v_call clone_size cdr3_nt cdr3_aa
TRBJ1-1 14 NA TRBV7-3 NA TGTGCCAGCAGCCCAAAAAGTTACGGGGGGGAAGCTTTCTTT CASSPKSYGGEAFF
TRBJ1-1 14 NA TRBV15 NA TGTGCCACCAGCAGAGCTGAACAGAACACTGAAGCTTTCTTT CATSRAEQNTEAFF
TRBJ1-1 13 TRBD1 TRBV6-1 NA TGTGCCAGCATACTAACAGGGGGGACTGAAGCTTTCTTT CASILTGGTEAFF
TRBJ1-4 17 TRBD1 TRBV27 NA TGTGCCAGCAGTTTATTTTGGACAGGGGCAACTAATGAAAAACTGTTTTTT CASSLFWTGATNEKLFF
TRBJ2-1 13 TRBD1 TRBV19 NA TGTGCCAGTAGCGTCAGGGGGATCAATGAGCAGTTCTTC CASSVRGINEQFF
TRBJ2-7 13 NA TRBV9 once TGTGCCAGCAGCTCGCTGGGGGGCTACGAGCAGTACTTC CASSSLGGYEQYF
TRBJ1-6 15 NA TRBV2 NA TGTGCCAGCATCCAGGGACATCAAGATAATTCACCCCTCCACTTT CASIQGHQDNSPLHF
TRBJ2-7 16 TRBD2 TRBV5-4 NA TGTGCCAGCAGCTTGGGAGGGGCGGGAGGAACATACGAGCAGTACTTC CASSLGGAGGTYEQYF
TRBJ2-5 16 TRBD2 TRBV28 NA TGTGCCAGCAGCGGAGGCGGGACTAGCATTCGAGAGACCCAGTACTTC CASSGGGTSIRETQYF
TRBJ2-1 14 NA TRBV7-9 NA TGTGCCAGCAGCTCCGACAGCTCCTACAATGAGCAGTTCTTC CASSSDSSYNEQFF
TRBJ2-1 15 TRBD2 TRBV5-4 NA TGTGCCAGCAGCGCTCCGCCCAGACTAGCGGGAACCGAGTTCTTC CASSAPPRLAGTEFF
TRBJ2-7 18 NA TRBV5-1 NA TGCGCCAGTGGGCCTGGGGCCGGTCAGGGCCCAATTTACGGCGAGCAGTACTTC CASGPGAGQGPIYGEQYF
TRBJ2-3 17 TRBD2 TRBV7-9 NA TGTGCCAGCAGCTTAGGAACTAGCGGGAAAACGACAGATACGCAGTATTTT CASSLGTSGKTTDTQYF